Listed below are T cell receptor beta chains from one sample, sequenced in a study of CDR3 diversity in severe acne. TCRdb used MiXCR to reprocess the PCR reads, holding one entry per CDR3 protein. The table records over 90,000 distinct CDR3 sequences, roughly half of them present only once. Sequenced material: blood. The source of these receptors is a male donor with acne. The CDR3 runs from the conserved cysteine through the conserved F or W. The D gene is left open where the match is weak. Not every row has a clone size; where given, it reads once, few, many or a size class.

abundance,j_gene,d_gene,v_gene,CDR3nt,CDR3aa
-,TRBJ2-7,TRBD2,TRBV11-2,TGTGCCAGCACTAGCGGGAGAATATACGAGCAGTACTTC,CASTSGRIYEQYF
few,TRBJ2-5,-,TRBV10-3,TGTGCCATCAGTGAGCCGTCTTTAGGCCCTCGGGCGACCCAGTACTTC,CAISEPSLGPRATQYF
-,TRBJ2-7,TRBD1,TRBV15,TGTGCCACCAGCAGAGATCGGGGGACAGGGGGCGAGCAGTACTTC,CATSRDRGTGGEQYF
-,TRBJ1-6,TRBD1,TRBV10-3,TGTGCCATCAGTGAGTCGCAGGACAGGGGAGAAGATTCACCCCTCCACTTT,CAISESQDRGEDSPLHF
few,TRBJ2-5,TRBD1,TRBV29-1,TGCAGCGCCGTGGGTGTGGCGGGACAGGGTACATCAGAGACCCAGTACTTC,CSAVGVAGQGTSETQYF
many,TRBJ1-1,-,TRBV7-2,TGTGCCAGCAGCTCGCCGCCCGGACAGAGATTTAACACTGAAGCTTTCTTT,CASSSPPGQRFNTEAFF
many,TRBJ1-1,TRBD1,TRBV20-1,TGCAGTGCTTCCTACCGGGACAGGGTGACTGAAGCTTTCTTT,CSASYRDRVTEAFF
-,TRBJ2-7,-,TRBV12-3/TRBV12-4,TGTGCCAGCAGTTGGGCTAGCGCCTCCTACGAGCAGTACTTC,CASSWASASYEQYF
few,TRBJ2-3,TRBD2,TRBV5-1,TGCGCCAGCAGCTCAGGGGGGACTAGCGGTCCCACAGATACGCAGTATTTT,CASSSGGTSGPTDTQYF
many,TRBJ2-3,-,TRBV5-8,TGTGCCAGCAGCTCCCTCGCGGGTAACACAGATACGCAGTATTTT,CASSSLAGNTDTQYF
many,TRBJ2-7,TRBD1,TRBV4-3,TGCGCCAGCAGCCAAGATAGAGGGACAGGGGGCTACGAGCAGTACTTC,CASSQDRGTGGYEQYF
-,TRBJ2-1,TRBD2,TRBV15,TGTGCCACCAGCAGAGATTGGCGGGAGGGCTTCTACAATGAGCAGTTCTTC,CATSRDWREGFYNEQFF
once,TRBJ2-2,TRBD2,TRBV2,TGTGCCAGCAGGCCTACCACTAGCGGGACGAACACCGGGGAGCTGTTTTTT,CASRPTTSGTNTGELFF
-,TRBJ1-5,TRBD1,TRBV19,TGTGCCAGTAAACGGGGGACAGGGTATCAGCCCCAGCATTTT,CASKRGTGYQPQHF
few,TRBJ1-4,-,TRBV28,TGTGCCAGCAGCCTAAGGGGACGGATTAATGAAAAACTGTTTTTT,CASSLRGRINEKLFF
-,TRBJ2-2,-,TRBV11-3,TGTGCCAGCAGCTTACGGCAGGGGCACACCGGGGAGCTGTTTTTT,CASSLRQGHTGELFF
once,TRBJ2-6,TRBD2,TRBV6-1,TGTGTCAGCAGCATCCCAGCGGGAGTCGGGGGGGCCAACGTCCTGACTTTC,CVSSIPAGVGGANVLTF
-,TRBJ1-1,-,TRBV20-1,TGCAGTGCCTTAACAGGAATGAACACTGAAGCTTTCTTT,CSALTGMNTEAFF
medium-sized,TRBJ2-3,-,TRBV7-2,TGTGCCAGCAGCTTAGTGGATACGCAGTATTTT,CASSLVDTQYF
once,TRBJ2-1,TRBD1,TRBV11-1,TGTGCCAGCAGCGGACGGACAGGGGAGGCCTACAATGAGCAGTTCTTC,CASSGRTGEAYNEQFF
-,TRBJ1-2,-,TRBV7-9,TGTGCCAGCAGCCCGCCGAACAATTGGGGCTACACCTTC,CASSPPNNWGYTF
many,TRBJ1-2,TRBD1,TRBV19,TGTGCCAGTAGTATCGGGACAGGGGCACCATATGGCTACACCTTC,CASSIGTGAPYGYTF
-,TRBJ1-6,TRBD1,TRBV6-1,TGTGCCAGCAGTAACCCGGACAGGGGCGATAATTCACCCCTCCACTTT,CASSNPDRGDNSPLHF
-,TRBJ2-7,-,TRBV10-3,TGTGCCATCAGTGAAAGGGAAACAGGAACGATCACCTACGAGCAGTACTTC,CAISERETGTITYEQYF
-,TRBJ2-3,TRBD1,TRBV5-1,TGCTCCAGCAGCTTGGAGCAGGGGGCCAGCACAGATACGCAGTATTTT,CSSSLEQGASTDTQYF
once,TRBJ2-7,-,TRBV2,TGTGCCAGCAGTGAACCCATAGGCGGGACACGCAGCTACGAGCAGTACTTC,CASSEPIGGTRSYEQYF
-,TRBJ1-5,-,TRBV2,TGTGCCAGCAGTGAAGGGGCGGGAGGTGGAGAGACCCAGCATTTT,CASSEGAGGGETQHF
-,TRBJ2-5,-,TRBV12-3/TRBV12-4,TGTGCCACCTCTGTCTGGGTAGGGGAGACCCAGTACTTC,CATSVWVGETQYF
many,TRBJ2-7,TRBD1,TRBV2,TGTGCCAGCAGGAGACAGGGGCACTCCTACGAGCAGTACTTC,CASRRQGHSYEQYF
-,TRBJ1-3,-,TRBV12-3/TRBV12-4,TGTGCCAGCAGTCCCTTCCCGGGAAACACCATATATTTT,CASSPFPGNTIYF
-,TRBJ2-2,TRBD2,TRBV20-1,TGCAGTGCTGAGCGGGGGACCGGGGAGCTGTTTTTT,CSAERGTGELFF
once,TRBJ2-5,-,TRBV20-1,TGCAGCGTTGATTCCCCCCGTGGAGAGACCCAGTACTTC,CSVDSPRGETQYF
medium-sized,TRBJ1-6,-,TRBV5-1,TGCGCCAGCAGCTTGGGACATTCACCCCTCCACTTT,CASSLGHSPLHF
-,TRBJ2-7,TRBD2,TRBV29-1,TGCAGCGTTGAACTAGCGGGAGACTTCTACGAGCAGTACTTC,CSVELAGDFYEQYF
few,TRBJ2-2,-,TRBV2,TGTGCCAGCAGTCTCCCTCGTGGACTAACAGGGAGTATTGGCACCGGGGAGCTGTTTTTT,CASSLPRGLTGSIGTGELFF
-,TRBJ2-5,-,TRBV24-1,TGTGCCACCAGTGATGGCAGCCAAGAGACCCAGTACTTC,CATSDGSQETQYF
-,TRBJ2-3,-,TRBV24-1,TGTGCCACCCTTCCGGACCCTAGCACAGATACGCAGTATTTT,CATLPDPSTDTQYF
many,TRBJ2-1,-,TRBV5-1,TGCGCCAGCAGCTTGGAGGGGGGAGGGCCTCACAATGAGCAGTTCTTC,CASSLEGGGPHNEQFF
-,TRBJ2-1,-,TRBV20-1,TGCAGCCCGCGGTCGGGGGACGGCCCCAATGAGCAGTTCTTC,CSPRSGDGPNEQFF